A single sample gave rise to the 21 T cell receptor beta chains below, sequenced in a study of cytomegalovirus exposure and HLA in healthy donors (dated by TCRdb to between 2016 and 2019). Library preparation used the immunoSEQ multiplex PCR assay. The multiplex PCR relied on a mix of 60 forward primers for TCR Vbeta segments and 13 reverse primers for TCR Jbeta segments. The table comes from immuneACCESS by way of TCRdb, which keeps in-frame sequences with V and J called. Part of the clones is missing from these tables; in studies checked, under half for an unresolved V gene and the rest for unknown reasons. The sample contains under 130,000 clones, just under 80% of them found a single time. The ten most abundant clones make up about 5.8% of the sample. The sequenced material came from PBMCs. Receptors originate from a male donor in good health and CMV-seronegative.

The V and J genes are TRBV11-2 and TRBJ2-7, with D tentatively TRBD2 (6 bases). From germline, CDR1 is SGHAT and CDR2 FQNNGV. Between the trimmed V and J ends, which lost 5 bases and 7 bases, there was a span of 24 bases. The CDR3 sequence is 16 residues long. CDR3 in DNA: TGTGCCAGCAGCCCCCTAAAGGGATTGACTAGTGAGGAGCAGTACTTC. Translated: CASSPLKGLTSEEQYF. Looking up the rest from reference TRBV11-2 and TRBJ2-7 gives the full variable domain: EAGVAQSPRYKIIEKRQSVAFWCNPISGHATLYWYQQILGQGPKLLIQFQNNGVVDDSQLPKDRFSAERLKGVDSTLKIQPAKLEDSAVYLCASSPLKGLTSEEQYFGPGTRLTVT.

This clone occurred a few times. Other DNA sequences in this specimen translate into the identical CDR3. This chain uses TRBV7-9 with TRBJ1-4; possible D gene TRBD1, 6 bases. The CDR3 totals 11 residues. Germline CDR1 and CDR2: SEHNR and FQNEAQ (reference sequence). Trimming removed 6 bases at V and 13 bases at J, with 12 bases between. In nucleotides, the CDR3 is TGTGCCAGCAGTCGACAGGTCCGACTGTTTTTT. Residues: CASSRQVRLFF.

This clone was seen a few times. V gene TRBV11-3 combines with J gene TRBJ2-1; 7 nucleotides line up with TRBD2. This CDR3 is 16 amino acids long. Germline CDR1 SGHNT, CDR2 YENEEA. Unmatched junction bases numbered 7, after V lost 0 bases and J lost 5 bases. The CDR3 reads CASSLDLYGRNNEQFF. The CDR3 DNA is TGTGCCAGCAGCTTAGACCTTTACGGGAGGAACAATGAGCAGTTCTTC.

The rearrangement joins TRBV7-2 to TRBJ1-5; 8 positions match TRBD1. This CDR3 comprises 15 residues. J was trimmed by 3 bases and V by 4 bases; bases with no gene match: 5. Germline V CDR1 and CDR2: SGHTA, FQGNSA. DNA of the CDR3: TGTGCCAGCAGCTCTGGACAGGGTCCCAATCAGCCCCAGCATTTT. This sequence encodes CASSSGQGPNQPQHF.

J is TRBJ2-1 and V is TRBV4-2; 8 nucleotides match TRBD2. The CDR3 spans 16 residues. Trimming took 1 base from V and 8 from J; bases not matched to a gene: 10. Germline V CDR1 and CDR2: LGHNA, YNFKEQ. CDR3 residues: CASSQGGWREVDEQFF. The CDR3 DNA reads TGTGCCAGCAGCCAAGGGGGATGGCGGGAGGTCGATGAGCAGTTCTTC.

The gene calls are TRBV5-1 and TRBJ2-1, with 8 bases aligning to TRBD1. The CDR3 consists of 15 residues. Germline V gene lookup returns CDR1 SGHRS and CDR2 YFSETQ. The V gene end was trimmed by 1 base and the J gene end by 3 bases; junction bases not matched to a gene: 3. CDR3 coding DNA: TGCGCCAGCAGCTTGACCGGACAGGGCTACAATGAGCAGTTCTTC. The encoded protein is CASSLTGQGYNEQFF.

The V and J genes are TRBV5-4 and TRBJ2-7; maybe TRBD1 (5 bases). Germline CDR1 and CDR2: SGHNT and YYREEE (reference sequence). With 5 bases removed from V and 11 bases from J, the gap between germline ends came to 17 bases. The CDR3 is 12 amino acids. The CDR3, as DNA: TGTGCCAGCAGTCAGGGTGGATCTATGAAGTACTTC. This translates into CASSQGGSMKYF. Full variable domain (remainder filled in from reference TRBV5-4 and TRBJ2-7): ETGVTQSPTHLIKTRGQQVTLRCSSQSGHNTVSWYQQALGQGPQFIFQYYREEENGRGNFPPRFSGLQFPNYSSELNVNALELDDSALYLCASSQGGSMKYFGPGTRLTVT.

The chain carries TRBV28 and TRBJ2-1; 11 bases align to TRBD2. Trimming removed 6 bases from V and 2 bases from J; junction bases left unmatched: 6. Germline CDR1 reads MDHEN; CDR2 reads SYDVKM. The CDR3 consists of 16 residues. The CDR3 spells CASSSGTSGPYNEQFF. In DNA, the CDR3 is TGTGCCAGCAGCTCCGGGACTAGCGGACCCTACAATGAGCAGTTCTTC.

CDR3 nucleotide sequence: TGCGCCAGCAGCAGACTAGCGGGAGACTCCAGTGAGCAGTTCTTC. This translates into CASSRLAGDSSEQFF. This sequence joins TRBV5-1 and TRBJ2-1, with 12 bases matching TRBD2. Germline-derived CDR1 and CDR2 are SGHRS and YFSETQ. CDR3 length: 15 residues. Losses at the gene ends were 4 bases for V and 9 bases for J; bases not matched to a gene: 8. The full variable domain, completed using reference TRBV5-1 and TRBJ2-1, is KAGVTQTPRYLIKTRGQQVTLSCSPISGHRSVSWYQQTPGQGLQFLFEYFSETQRNKGNFPGRFSGRQFSNSRSEMNVSTLELGDSALYLCASSRLAGDSSEQFFGPGTRLTVL.

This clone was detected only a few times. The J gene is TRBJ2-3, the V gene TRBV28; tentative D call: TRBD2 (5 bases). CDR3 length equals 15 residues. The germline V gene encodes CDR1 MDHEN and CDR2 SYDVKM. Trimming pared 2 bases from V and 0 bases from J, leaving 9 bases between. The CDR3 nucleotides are TGTGCCAGCAGTTTAGGCGGAGGTAGCACAGATACGCAGTATTTT. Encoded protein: CASSLGGGSTDTQYF.

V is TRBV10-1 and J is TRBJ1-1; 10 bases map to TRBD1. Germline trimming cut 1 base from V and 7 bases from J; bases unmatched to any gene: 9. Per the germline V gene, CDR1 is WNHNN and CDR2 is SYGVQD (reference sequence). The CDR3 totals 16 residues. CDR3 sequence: CASSEFIGTGVLEAFF. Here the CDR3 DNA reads TGCGCCAGCAGTGAGTTTATTGGGACAGGGGTTCTTGAAGCTTTCTTT.

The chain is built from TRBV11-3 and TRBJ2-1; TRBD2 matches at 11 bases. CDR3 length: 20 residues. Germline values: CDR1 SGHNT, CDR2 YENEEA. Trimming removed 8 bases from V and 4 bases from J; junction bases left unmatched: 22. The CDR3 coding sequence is TGTGCCAGCGGTCTAGGAACTAGCGGGAGCCCTTCCGGGGGGTACAATGAGCAGTTCTTC. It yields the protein CASGLGTSGSPSGGYNEQFF.

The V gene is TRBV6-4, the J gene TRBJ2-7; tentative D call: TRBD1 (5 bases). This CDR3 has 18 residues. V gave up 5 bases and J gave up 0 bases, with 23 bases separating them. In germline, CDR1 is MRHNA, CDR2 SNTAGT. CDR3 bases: TGTGCCAGCAGTCAGACAGCAGTCCCCTACAGAGGCTCCTACGAGCAGTACTTC. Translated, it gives CASSQTAVPYRGSYEQYF.

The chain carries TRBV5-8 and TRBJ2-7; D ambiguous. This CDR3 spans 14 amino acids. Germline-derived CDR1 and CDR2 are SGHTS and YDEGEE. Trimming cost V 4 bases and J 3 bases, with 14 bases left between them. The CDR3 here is CASSHNPDNYEQYF. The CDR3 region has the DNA TGTGCCAGCAGCCACAACCCAGACAACTACGAGCAGTACTTC.

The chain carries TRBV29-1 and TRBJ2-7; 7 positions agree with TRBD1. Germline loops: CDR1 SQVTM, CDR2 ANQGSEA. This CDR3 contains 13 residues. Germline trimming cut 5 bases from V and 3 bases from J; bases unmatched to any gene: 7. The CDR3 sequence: CSVIGQVGYEQYF. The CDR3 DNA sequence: TGCAGCGTTATTGGACAGGTAGGCTACGAGCAGTACTTC.

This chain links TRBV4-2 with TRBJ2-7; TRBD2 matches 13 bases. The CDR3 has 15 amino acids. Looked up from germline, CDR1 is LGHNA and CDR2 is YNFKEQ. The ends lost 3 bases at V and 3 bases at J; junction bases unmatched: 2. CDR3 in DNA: TGTGCCAGCAGCCAGGGACTAGCGGGACACTACGAGCAGTACTTC. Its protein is CASSQGLAGHYEQYF.

In nucleotides, the CDR3 is TGTGCCAGCAGTTGGACTAGAGAGGCCGGGGAGCTGTTTTTT. Translated, it gives CASSWTREAGELFF. J is TRBJ2-2 and V is TRBV2; TRBD2 aligns across 7 bases. With V trimmed by 5 bases and J by 6 bases, 6 bases remained unmatched. Germline V gene lookup returns CDR1 SNHLY and CDR2 FYNNEI. This CDR3 spans 14 amino acids.

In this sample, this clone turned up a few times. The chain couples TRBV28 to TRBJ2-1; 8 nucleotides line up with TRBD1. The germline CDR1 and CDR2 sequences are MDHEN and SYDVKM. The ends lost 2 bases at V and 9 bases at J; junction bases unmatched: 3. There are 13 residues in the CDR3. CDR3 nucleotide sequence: TGTGCCAGCAGTTTACGACAGGGGAGTGAGCAGTTCTTC. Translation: CASSLRQGSEQFF.

The CDR3 coding sequence is TGTGCCATCAGTGACTCTGGTGGGGGGGTCAATCAGCCCCAGCATTTT. It encodes CAISDSGGGVNQPQHF. The rearrangement uses TRBV10-3 and TRBJ1-5, with a tentative D call TRBD1 (5 bases). Trimming removed 3 bases at V and 3 bases at J, with 15 bases between. This CDR3 comprises 16 residues. The germline V gene has CDR1 ENHRY and CDR2 SYGVKD.

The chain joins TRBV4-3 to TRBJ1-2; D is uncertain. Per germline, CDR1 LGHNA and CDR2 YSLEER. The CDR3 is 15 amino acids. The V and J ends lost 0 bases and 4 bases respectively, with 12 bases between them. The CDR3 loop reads CASSQDFQETYGYTF. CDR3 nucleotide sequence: TGCGCCAGCAGCCAAGATTTCCAGGAAACCTATGGCTACACCTTC.

The CDR3 nucleotides read TGCGCCAGCAGCCACACGGGTGTCGGGGACAGGGGCCGCGAGCAGTACTTC. It yields the protein CASSHTGVGDRGREQYF. The chain couples TRBV4-1 to TRBJ2-7; 10 bases are a match to TRBD1. CDR3 length: 17 amino acids. Per the germline V gene, CDR1 is MGHRA and CDR2 is YSYEKL. V lost 3 bases to trimming and J lost 6 bases; unmatched junction nucleotides: 14.